The clone carrying this T cell receptor (beta chain) occurred a few times. Its antigen is undetermined. Other nucleotide sequences from this sample produce the same CDR3. Per donor, one heparinised blood draw averaged around 0.12 L. Expressed TCRB transcripts were sequenced because the entire RNA isolate underwent reverse transcription. Sequencing was performed with immunoSEQ multiplex PCR; in TCRdb, only in-frame clones are kept and a portion is missing. The profile shows under 800,000 clones, around 15% of them singletons. Deletions cut 0 bases from V and 0 bases from J, with 4 bases between. The CDR3 length is 14 residues. Germline-derived CDR1 and CDR2 are SGHRS and YFSETQ. These data come from a study of beta chain features in type 1 diabetes. Findings of the study overall: More deletions and fewer insertions at VDJ junctions were found in patients with type 1 diabetes.

The sequence came from a man aged 18 to 35 in good health. This rearrangement joins TRBV5-1 to TRBJ1-5; D is unresolved. The sample taken for sequencing was naive CD4+ T cells from blood. CDR3 protein: CASSLENSNQPQHF. The CDR3 bases are TGCGCCAGCAGCTTGGAGAATAGCAATCAGCCCCAGCATTTT.